This T cell receptor beta chain was found in a study of blood T cell repertoires in COVID-19. The J segment lost 3 bases and the V segment lost 4 bases, leaving 7 bases of the junction unmatched. This CDR3 is 15 amino acids long. Germline lookup yields CDR1 SGDLS and CDR2 YYNGEE. In the original analysis: Amplification of reference gene primers provided the estimated nucleated cell counts. Sequenced by immunoSEQ multiplex PCR; TCRdb stores in-frame clones only, minus some. Clonal size and the V and J genes are those of that table, whereas D and trimming came from the DNA. This table holds about 110,000 clones, 90% found once. This clone appeared a few times.

The TCR was taken from a woman aged 45-60 years with acute or convalescent COVID-19. The chain uses TRBV9 and TRBJ1-1; 9 positions agree with TRBD1. Material for sequencing was peripheral blood. The CDR3 region is CASSHGTGWDTEAFF. CDR3 DNA sequence: TGTGCCAGCAGCCACGGGACAGGGTGGGACACTGAAGCTTTCTTT.